These T cell receptor beta chains were read from a single sample in a study of T cell repertoires in cytomegalovirus infection. One entry per CDR3 protein results from TCRdb running MiXCR on the reads. The sample carries 310,000 or so distinct CDR3 sequences, around a sixth recorded once. Sequencing was done on a sample of PBMCs. All receptors derive from a human donor in good health (CMV status not recorded). Some clones in this sample may be carry-over from other donors' samples. Both conserved end residues are part of each CDR3. A D gene is named only where the DNA matches it firmly. Not all rows give a size; the values are once, few, many and, for expanded clones, a class.

clone_size j_call d_call v_call cdr3_nt cdr3_aa
many TRBJ1-1 - TRBV12-3/TRBV12-4 TGTGCCAGCAGTGTGCAAGGTGGTTTGAACACTGAAGCTTTCTTT CASSVQGGLNTEAFF
few TRBJ2-1 TRBD2 TRBV7-6 TGTGCCAGCAGCACACCACTAGCGGGGGGCAACAATGAGCAGTTCTTC CASSTPLAGGNNEQFF
many TRBJ2-5 - TRBV15 TGTGCCACCAGCAGAGATCAGAAGCCAACAGAGACCCAGTACTTC CATSRDQKPTETQYF
many TRBJ2-7 TRBD1 TRBV28 TGTGCCAGCAGGGTTACAGGGGGCCGCTCCTACGAGCAGTACTTC CASRVTGGRSYEQYF
few TRBJ1-1 TRBD1 TRBV27 TGTGCCAGCAGCTCTAGGACAGGGGGAAACACTGAAGCTTTCTTT CASSSRTGGNTEAFF
many TRBJ2-5 - TRBV7-2 TGTGCCAGCAGCTTAAGGCCAGGCCTCCAAGAGACCCAGTACTTC CASSLRPGLQETQYF
- TRBJ2-5 TRBD1 TRBV27 TGTGCCAGCAGTATTGGGACAGGGGGTCAAGAGACCCAGTACTTC CASSIGTGGQETQYF
many TRBJ2-5 TRBD2 TRBV7-6 TGTGCCAGCAGCTTAATGGCTAGCGGGGACCGGGAGACCCAGTACTTC CASSLMASGDRETQYF
once TRBJ1-2 TRBD1 TRBV6-2/TRBV6-3 TGTGCCAGCAGCTGGGACAGCGGCTACACCTTC CASSWDSGYTF
- TRBJ2-7 TRBD2 TRBV11-1 TGTGCCAGCAGCTTAGTCCCTAGCGGGGACTCCTACGAGCAGTACTTC CASSLVPSGDSYEQYF
- TRBJ1-5 - TRBV3-1 TGTGCCAGCAGCCAAGGGGTGGACGGCAATCAGCCCCAGCATTTT CASSQGVDGNQPQHF
many TRBJ1-4 - TRBV7-2 TGTGCCAGCAGCTTAACGGGAGGAAATGAAAAACTGTTTTTT CASSLTGGNEKLFF
many TRBJ2-6 TRBD2 TRBV7-2 TGTGCCAGCAGCTCCGGCGCGGGACTAGCGATAGCTGGGGCCAACGTCCTGACTTTC CASSSGAGLAIAGANVLTF
- TRBJ1-6 TRBD1 TRBV10-3 TGTGCCATCAGTGAGTCTCCAGGGGGATATTCACCCCTCCACTTT CAISESPGGYSPLHF
- TRBJ1-2 - TRBV12-3/TRBV12-4 TGTGCCAGCAGTGGATCGGGTGAAGGCTATGGCTACACCTTC CASSGSGEGYGYTF
- TRBJ2-1 - TRBV7-2 TGTGCCAGCAGCTTAGGGTCGGCCTACAATGAGCAGTTCTTC CASSLGSAYNEQFF
- TRBJ2-5 - TRBV25-1 TGTGCCAGCAGTGAATACCAGGGGTTGGAGACCCAGTACTTC CASSEYQGLETQYF
many TRBJ2-5 - TRBV20-1 TGCAGTGGACCACAGGGACAAGAGACCCAGTACTTC CSGPQGQETQYF
- TRBJ1-2 - TRBV12-3/TRBV12-4 TGTGCCAGCAGTTTAGCCGGACCGACTTATGGCTACACCTTC CASSLAGPTYGYTF
few TRBJ2-6 TRBD2 TRBV15 TGTGCCACCAGCAGAGAGCGGGGGTCTGGGGCCAACGTCCTGACTTTC CATSRERGSGANVLTF
- TRBJ2-1 TRBD2 TRBV20-1 TGCAGTGCAAGAGCCGGGACTAGCATCGATGAGCAGTTCTTC CSARAGTSIDEQFF
few TRBJ1-5 - TRBV27 TGTGCCAGCAGTTTAAAAGGGATAGATCAGCCCCAGCATTTT CASSLKGIDQPQHF
- TRBJ2-2 - TRBV7-2 TGTGCCAGCAGCTTAGGCCGAGCAGGTTTCCTCCCCGGGGAGCTGTTTTTT CASSLGRAGFLPGELFF
- TRBJ1-1 - TRBV18 TGTGCCAGCTCACCCACTCAGGCCACTGAAGCTTTCTTT CASSPTQATEAFF